This TCR beta chain was sequenced in a study of T cell repertoires in cytomegalovirus infection. Study-level background: Matching HLA type and CMV infection were both indicated by public TCR beta signatures. The study's findings and limits: HLA-C-restricted CMV clonotypes gave the most frequent clonotype in two of eight donors. Carriers of CMV plus the relevant HLA were identified by cumulative public TCR beta family frequency.

On this clonotype itself: Its antigen is still unknown.

This CDR3 spans 14 amino acids. Germline-derived CDR1 and CDR2 are MGHRA and YSYEKL. Deletions cut 6 bases from V and 4 bases from J, with 15 bases between. Using its own MiXCR run on the reads, TCRdb lists one record per CDR3 protein. The repertoire has over 450,000 distinct CDR3 sequences, approximately 10% of them found once; the top ten carry 9.5% to 13%. This TCR came from a human donor in good health (CMV status not recorded). Some clones in this sample may be carry-over from other donors' samples. Sequencing used PBMCs. The gene calls are TRBV4-1 and TRBJ1-1, with D perhaps matching TRBD1 (6 bases). The CDR3 reads CASSQATGPTEAFF. CDR3 DNA sequence: TGCGCCAGCAGTCAGGCGACAGGCCCCACTGAAGCTTTCTTT.